The sequence of this T cell receptor beta chain was determined in a study of regulatory T cells in long-lasting Graves disease. General study points: TRBV28, TRBJ1-2 and TRBJ2-5 were favored in persistent disease.

The time point here: persistent/refractory GD, antithyroid drugs over 5 years with positive TRAb. PBMC RNA served as the TCR library source. Per American Thyroid Association guidelines, Graves' disease was diagnosed. This clonotype was picked up many times. Its antigen is as yet unknown. Sequencing libraries for TCR beta were prepared with iRepertoire HTBI primers and Arm-PCR of CDR3 regions. Source study methods: Analysis of the samples identified around 64 TRBV and 13 to 15 TRBJ segments. TCRdb itself ran the multiplex PCR reads through MiXCR, one entry per CDR3 protein. TCRdb's processing, not the study's, gives the V and J calls here. The repertoire has about half a million distinct CDR3 sequences, around a fifth of them found once; the top ten carry roughly 14%. Trimming took 4 bases from V and 6 from J, leaving 12 bases between them. The length of the CDR3 is 14 residues. Germline V lookup: CDR1 MNHNS, CDR2 SASEGT.

The receptor comes from a female donor with Graves disease. The sequencing here drew on peripheral blood mononuclear cells (PBMCs), taken when the disease was refractory, from a patient treated with antithyroid drugs. V is TRBV6-1 and J is TRBJ1-4, with D unresolved. This CDR3 reads CASSGLGLDEKLFF. The CDR3 nucleotides are TGTGCCAGCAGTGGTTTGGGCCTCGATGAAAAACTGTTTTTT.